The following is a T cell receptor (beta chain) sequence with its context. The antigen it binds to is not known. Base qualities are not provided; no much larger clone lies one nucleotide away. This sample is drawn from a study of cytomegalovirus exposure and HLA in healthy donors (dated by TCRdb to about 2017). Background for the entire study: An earlier analysis of some 500 of the donors reported more than 250 Gb of sequence data and roughly 100 million unique TCR beta sequences from about 200 million T cells. Roughly five DR-DQ haplotypes were treated as single units for association and clustering because of strong linkage in the cohort. Typing coverage differed by locus: A, B, C, DRB1 and DQB1 were typed in roughly 620-640 donors, DQA1 in about 500, DPA1 in approximately 610, and DPB1 in roughly 470. To decide whether each TCR beta V gene segment behaved as functional or pseudogenic, an earlier analysis of nearly 600 of the donors relied on high-throughput TCR beta sequencing. Roughly 310 gigabases of sequencing data and around 87 million unique TCR sequences were included in an early release covering several hundred HLA-typed donors. In addition to the first cohort of around 670 subjects, a separate validation cohort of approximately 130 different subjects was used. To predict cytomegalovirus infection status, the study combined high-throughput TCR immunosequencing, statistical association of individual TCRs with disease status, and machine learning. Alongside the repertoire data, information on donor age, sex, ethnicity and CMV serostatus was compiled. Of the roughly 400 genotyped donors, around 81% fell in the genetic ancestry cluster associated with self-reported Caucasian donors. HLA typing included class I and class II loci at four-digit resolution. Among a few hundred genotyped donors of the cohort, an average of around 240,000 unique TCR beta nucleotide sequences were sequenced per donor, approximately 20% of them non-productive. All discovery cohort repertoires had been generated on a single sequencing platform. The study profiled the T cell repertoires of under 850 subjects by immunosequencing and related them to cytomegalovirus serostatus. In a later analysis, previously published TCR beta repertoires from 666 donors were re-analyzed and high-resolution HLA genotyping was added so that TCR occurrence patterns could be studied. The study aimed to test whether signatures of past pathogen exposure could be identified by cataloging public T cell receptors. In the later analysis, no new phenotypic data were used to find candidate immune exposures; instead, reliance was placed on TCR beta sequences and their occurrence across donors. Genome-wide SNP genotypes for about 65% of the 666 donors were used in a later genetic analysis, which treated that subset as a discovery cohort.

General conclusions and limits of the study: Correlated functional status among segregating V segments might reflect linkage disequilibrium, but an unknown experimental factor could not be ruled out. The classifier was reported to diagnose cytomegalovirus status with high specificity and sensitivity in both the original and validation cohorts. Most TCR sequences were observed very rarely across donors, whereas some public TCRs were present in many individuals. A few of the identified cytomegalovirus-associated TCR beta chains were confirmed in vitro to be specific for cytomegalovirus antigens. A later analysis found that most CMV-associated TCR beta chains appeared HLA-restricted, with HLA associations seemingly driven largely by CMV exposure. It was suggested by the authors that the approach could potentially be generalized to other disease states and immunological phenotypes. The cohort was sequenced for TCR beta chains only, and without alpha or paired-chain data the features that could be detected were limited. The earlier analysis of 587 of the donors excluded roughly 17 rarely observed V segments, including chromosome 9 orphons, because counts were too low. Because the 87-base-pair reads could not distinguish some IMGT-functional V segments, including TRBV6-2 and TRBV6-3, those segments were excluded. The presence/absence analyses assumed that sequencing depth was roughly uniform across donors, and that assumption may not be true. For the cohort, immune exposure information was limited to CMV serostatus. A further reported finding was that TCR beta sequences accurately predicted the HLA-A and HLA-B alleles for most subjects in the first cohort. The study gave a list of 150 to 200 TCR beta chains associated with cytomegalovirus. A later genetic analysis reported fewer N-insertions in productive TCRs among donors in an Asian-associated ancestry cluster than the approximately 670-donor mean. Specific HLA alleles were associated with some 15,000 TCR beta sequences at a false discovery rate of 0.05 in a later analysis. Because HLA typing was missing for some donors at each locus, association tests included only the typed subset. V-gene and J-gene trimming of TCR beta chains was associated with a missense DCLRE1C variant in a later genetic analysis, and the association was replicated in an independent cohort. According to a later analysis, parvovirus B19, influenza, CMV and Epstein-Barr virus appeared linked to several top co-occurrence clusters. When HLA alleles, especially DR and DQ, strongly co-occurred, TCR associations were difficult to assign to individual alleles. The sequencing pipeline was judged likely to have produced a cluster of highly shared sequence variants as a technical artifact. A later analysis found that TCR association rates varied across HLA loci, with DRB1 alleles showing the most associated TCRs and HLA-C alleles the fewest. In an earlier analysis of about 540 of the donors, most TCR beta V segments were observed in productive rearrangements about 87% or about 30% of the time, broadly matching IMGT annotations. In a later analysis, HLA-associated TCR beta chains were found to be more clonally expanded and to have lower generation probabilities than equally common non-associated chains.

Receptors were amplified or captured by the immunoSEQ multiplex PCR assay. The multiplex PCR relied on a mix of 60 forward primers for TCR Vbeta segments and 13 reverse primers for TCR Jbeta segments. The CDR3 region of rearranged TCR beta genes was amplified from genomic DNA with a multiplex PCR assay. On the Illumina HiSeq System, the amplified TCR beta libraries were sequenced as 87-base-pair reads. Per the original workflow: In a later analysis, 77 million or so unique TCR beta chains were counted across the roughly 610 repertoires, and roughly 11 million of these chains were shared by at least two donors. Raw reads were error-corrected and collapsed into unique sequences with a nearest-neighbor algorithm that merged closely related sequences to remove PCR and sequencing errors. Alignment of CDR3 sequences to IMGT reference sequences was used to assign V, D and J gene segments. For a sequence to be retained, at least a six-nucleotide match to both a V gene segment and a J gene segment was required. A rearrangement was called productive if the CDR3 had no stop codons and remained in frame with V and J, and every other rearrangement was called non-productive. Following IMGT convention, CDR3 was defined as the stretch from the second conserved V-encoded cysteine to the conserved J-encoded phenylalanine. The earlier analysis of 500 to 650 of the donors excluded any sequence lacking an unambiguous match to a single V gene segment. In an earlier analysis of around 590 of the donors, a V segment was called functional when productive rearrangements were above 56.7%, and segregating when the standard deviation between donors exceeded 5%. A statistical classification framework was built for diagnosing cytomegalovirus status from the catalog of TCR beta chain sequences. V and J gene assignment, in a later analysis, came from comparing TCR nucleotide sequences with IMGT/GENE-DB human TR gene sequences. Using the TCRdist pipeline, a later analysis assigned CDR3 sequences along with most-parsimonious VDJ recombination scenarios. In a later analysis, each TCR beta chain was defined by its CDR3 amino acid sequence together with its V-gene family, and reads lacking a unique V-gene family were excluded. In a later analysis, nearly 600 highly shared, low-generation-probability nucleotide sequences were removed to address suspected cross-contamination and a sequencing artifact. For each public chain, a later analysis derived a clonal expansion index from normalized ranks of inferred template counts within each repertoire. A later analysis computed generation probabilities with a VDJ recombination model fitted to out-of-frame rearrangements, and checked the results against IGoR. Hypergeometric tests were used in a later analysis to score TCR-TCR, TCR-HLA and TCR-CMV co-occurrence, with a repertoire-size bias correction applied to the TCR pairs. A later analysis estimated false discovery rates by permuting HLA or CMV assignments 20 times. In a later analysis, co-occurring TCRs were grouped using DBSCAN, and TCRdist sequence similarity was added for clustering within HLA-allele-positive subsets. For co-occurrence clustering, repertoires with fewer than 30,000 or more than 120,000 public chains were excluded, along with four or five repertoires with anomalous nucleotide sharing. The table comes from immuneACCESS by way of TCRdb, which keeps in-frame sequences with V and J called. Part of the clones is missing from these tables; in studies checked, under half for an unresolved V gene and the rest for unknown reasons. Clone size and the V and J calls come from that table; the DNA yielded D and trimming. In all, the sample holds roughly 120,000 clones, and approximately 76% of those were seen once. The top ten clones comprise roughly 16% of the sample.

The cohort was made up of 500 to 800 healthy bone marrow donors. All cohort members were sampled while nominally healthy, although unrecorded immune exposures were likely present. The donor was CMV seropositive and was included in the group of 250 to 300 seropositive cohort members. A peripheral blood sample was provided by each donor, and peripheral blood mononuclear cells were used for TCR beta sequencing. The Qiagen DNeasy Blood Extraction Kit was used to extract genomic DNA from the blood cell samples. The germline V gene gives CDR1 as MGHRA and CDR2 as YSYEKL. The CDR3 runs 15 amino acids, cysteine and phenylalanine included. The only DNA kept is the CDR3, 45 bases in frame from the first base. Trimming removed 2 bases from V and 7 bases from J, leaving 14 bases between the germline ends.

The rearrangement combines TRBV4-1 with TRBJ1-4; no D gene can be assigned with confidence. This TCR derives from a man aged 50 to 60 in good health and CMV-seropositive. The sequencing input was PBMCs. The CDR3 reads CASSQLRGNLEKLFF. Here is the DNA: TGCGCCAGCAGCCAACTACGAGGGAACCTTGAAAAACTGTTTTTT.